This T cell receptor (beta chain) was recorded in a study of early T cells in non-severe SARS-CoV-2 infection. Background on the study: Sequencing input comprised bulk RNA from unsorted whole blood; chain pairing was not available.

The protocol attached unique molecular identifiers to individual cDNA molecules. TCRdb called the 5' RACE reads again in MiXCR, with one record for every CDR3 protein. The sample holds tens of thousands of distinct CDR3 sequences, approximately 14% seen once. General study points: VDJdb matching, biased toward anti-spike CD8 responses, missed private and CD4 specificities.

Trimming took off 5 bases at V and 2 bases at J, with 19 bases between the two ends. Germline V gives CDR1 SGHAT, CDR2 FQNNGV. The CDR3 sequence is 18 residues long. This clonotype has ten or more counts. Its target is unknown. The rearrangement uses TRBV11-2 and TRBJ2-6; the D gene is possibly TRBD1 (6 bases). The sequence was collected from an adult who was a healthcare worker with PCR-confirmed SARS-CoV-2 infection or an uninfected control (not recorded which). The sequenced sample consisted of whole blood. This chain's CDR3 is CASSPEAGERPGANVLTF. CDR3 DNA sequence: TGTGCCAGCAGCCCCGAGGCAGGGGAAAGGCCTGGGGCCAACGTCCTGACTTTC.